A single T cell receptor (beta chain) is shown here with its context. The sample belongs to a study of blood T cell repertoires in COVID-19. Trimming at V came to 4 bases and at J to 5 bases, leaving 10 bases not matched to a gene. The germline V gene encodes CDR1 LGHDT and CDR2 YNNKEL (reference sequence). This CDR3 comprises 16 residues. Some clones are missing from TCRdb's copy, which holds only in-frame ones; the method was immunoSEQ multiplex PCR. The sample contains roughly 42,000 clones, roughly nine tenths of which appear only once. V gene TRBV3-1 (or the pseudogene TRBV3-2) combines with J gene TRBJ2-2; 7 bases align to TRBD1. The sample was peripheral blood. The receptor was derived from a man aged 30 to 45 with active or convalescent COVID-19. The CDR3 bases are TGTGCCAGCAGCCCCTCCCGACAGGGCGAGACCGGGGAGCTGTTTTTT. It yields the protein CASSPSRQGETGELFF.